The 20 T cell receptor beta chains below come from one sample, sequenced in a study of T cell changes during pregnancy in multiple sclerosis. This table comes from immunoSEQ multiplex PCR, and its TCRdb copy is limited to in-frame clones, with some not included. The sample includes about 20,000 clones, approximately 91% of them seen just once. Sequencing used CD8+ T cells from peripheral blood mononuclear cells, obtained after pregnancy. The receptors derive from a female donor in good health, enrolled as a control in a pregnancy study.

V usage is TRBV7-8 and J usage is TRBJ2-1, with 10 positions matching TRBD2. V lost 5 bases, J lost 2 bases, and 3 bases stayed unmatched. Germline V gene data show CDR1 as SGHVS and CDR2 as FQNEAQ. The CDR3 is 15 amino acids. CDR3 loop: CASSQGLAAYNEQFF. Written as DNA, the CDR3 is TGTGCCAGCAGCCAAGGACTAGCGGCCTACAATGAGCAGTTCTTC.

The rearrangement links TRBV7-9 to TRBJ2-1, with TRBD1 matching over 9 bases. J gave up 4 bases and V 4 bases, and 8 bases lay outside the gene matches. Germline V lookup: CDR1 SEHNR, CDR2 FQNEAQ (reference sequence). CDR3 length: 16 amino acids. DNA of the CDR3: TGTGCCAGCAGCTCCATACAGGGGGCAGGATACAATGAGCAGTTCTTC. Protein sequence: CASSSIQGAGYNEQFF.

V is TRBV27 and J is TRBJ2-3, with D unclear. Trimming pared 7 bases from V and 0 bases from J, leaving 11 bases between. The CDR3 totals 14 residues. The germline V gene encodes CDR1 MNHEY and CDR2 SMNVEV (reference sequence). In DNA, the CDR3 is TGTGCCAGCACTCCGTCCCCCAGCACAGATACGCAGTATTTT. The encoded protein is CASTPSPSTDTQYF.

The rearrangement joins TRBV11-2 to TRBJ1-1, with D unclear. This CDR3 contains 13 residues. V dropped 5 bases and J dropped 7 bases, with 14 bases sitting between them. CDR1 is SGHAT and CDR2 is FQNNGV in the germline V gene. CDR3 region: CASSPEGSYEAFF. Here the CDR3 DNA reads TGTGCCAGCAGCCCTGAAGGGAGCTATGAAGCTTTCTTT.

This clone was observed once. This chain connects TRBV4-1 to TRBJ2-5, with D hard to call. The CDR3 totals 12 residues. Germline V gene lookup returns CDR1 MGHRA and CDR2 YSYEKL. The ends were cut back, 5 bases at V and 6 bases at J, with 10 bases in the middle. CDR3 residues: CASSDASKTQYF. In DNA, the CDR3 is TGCGCCAGCAGCGATGCGTCGAAGACCCAGTACTTC.

The chain is built from TRBV18 and TRBJ1-1; a weak D match, TRBD1 (5 bases). The CDR3 runs 14 residues. Trimming shortened V by 4 bases and J by 0 bases, and 9 bases separated the two germline ends. CDR1 and CDR2 (germline): KGHSH, LQKENI. The chain's CDR3 is CASSHGTMNTEAFF. CDR3 nucleotide sequence: TGTGCCAGCTCACACGGGACTATGAACACTGAAGCTTTCTTT.

CDR3 amino acids: CASSPDWSTEAFF. The CDR3 DNA is TGTGCCAGCAGCCCGGACTGGAGCACTGAAGCTTTCTTT. This chain joins TRBV7-9 and TRBJ1-1; D uncertain. There are 13 residues in the CDR3. Trimming cost V 5 bases and J 4 bases, with 11 bases left between them. The germline CDR1 and CDR2 sequences are SEHNR and FQNEAQ (reference sequence).

J is TRBJ1-2 and V is TRBV2; D might be TRBD1 (5 bases). With 8 bases removed from V and 3 bases from J, the gap between germline ends came to 10 bases. Germline CDR1 reads SNHLY; CDR2 reads FYNNEI. This CDR3 has 12 residues. The CDR3 DNA reads TGTGCCAGCCCCGGGGGGGACTATGGCTACACCTTC. It specifies CASPGGDYGYTF.

This clone was found a few times. Mismatch with germline at one junction end may stem from a read error. The chain employs TRBV7-7 and TRBJ1-1; the match to TRBD1 covers 8 bases. This CDR3 has 15 amino acids. Germline V gene lookup returns CDR1 SSHAT and CDR2 FNYEAQ (reference sequence). CDR3: CASSLPGGAGTEAFF. In DNA form, the CDR3 reads TGTGCTAGCAGCTTACCAGGGGGCGCGGGGACTGAAGCTTTCTTT.

This clone was seen only once. This sequence joins TRBV27 and TRBJ1-5; D unclear. V was cut by 6 bases and J by 9 bases, with 27 bases left in between. The CDR3 runs to 17 residues. Germline lookup yields CDR1 MNHEY and CDR2 SMNVEV (reference sequence). CDR3 nucleotide sequence: TGTGCCAGCAGCGGTTTCCTCCCGACGGGGTCATTAGGGCCCCAGCATTTT. This encodes CASSGFLPTGSLGPQHF.

The chain carries TRBV27 and TRBJ1-5; D might be TRBD1 (5 bases). This CDR3 region has 14 residues. Trimming left V 8 bases short and J 2 bases short, with 13 bases between. Per the germline V gene, CDR1 is MNHEY and CDR2 is SMNVEV (reference sequence). This CDR3 is CASRPGLGNQPQHF. In DNA form, the CDR3 reads TGTGCCAGCCGACCGGGACTAGGCAATCAGCCCCAGCATTTT.

The chain combines TRBV5-5 with TRBJ2-2, with a weak D call TRBD2 (6 bases). This CDR3 has 15 amino acids. V was cut by 0 bases and J by 14 bases, with 20 bases left in between. Germline assignment: CDR1 SGHKS and CDR2 YYEKEE (reference sequence). The CDR3 DNA reads TGTGCCAGCAGCTTGGATGGCGGGGCCGGACTTATACTGTTTTTT. This encodes CASSLDGGAGLILFF.

V is TRBV13 and J is TRBJ2-2; weak D call: TRBD2 (6 bases). CDR3 length: 15 residues. V was trimmed by 5 bases and J by 7 bases, leaving 17 bases between them. Germline assignment: CDR1 PRHDT and CDR2 FYEKMQ (reference sequence). The CDR3 reads CASSPRLDRGGELFF. The CDR3 coding sequence is TGTGCCAGCAGCCCTCGACTAGATAGAGGCGGGGAGCTGTTTTTT.

This clone appeared once. The chain joins TRBV30 to TRBJ1-1; D is perhaps TRBD1 (6 bases). Between the trimmed V and J ends, which lost 0 bases and 5 bases, there was a span of 10 bases. From germline, CDR1 is GTSNPN and CDR2 SVGIG (reference sequence). The CDR3 is made up of 13 amino acids. CDR3 sequence: CAWSVGGRTEAFF. The CDR3, as DNA: TGTGCCTGGAGTGTAGGGGGAAGAACTGAAGCTTTCTTT.

The gene calls are TRBV9 and TRBJ2-2, with TRBD2 identical over 12 bases. From germline, CDR1 is SGDLS and CDR2 YYNGEE. The junction had 5 bases not matched to a gene; V was cut back by 5 bases and J by 3 bases. The CDR3 is made up of 16 amino acids. The CDR3 sequence is CASRTSGSGDTGELFF. Written as DNA, the CDR3 is TGTGCCAGCAGGACTAGCGGGAGTGGTGACACCGGGGAGCTGTTTTTT.

This chain connects TRBV7-9 to TRBJ2-1, with 9 bases lining up with TRBD2. V shed 4 bases and J 7 bases; nucleotides not matched to a gene: 8. This CDR3 has 15 amino acids. Germline V gives CDR1 SEHNR, CDR2 FQNEAQ (reference sequence). CDR3 in amino acids: CASSWLAGAGNEQFF. CDR3 coding DNA: TGTGCCAGCAGCTGGTTAGCGGGAGCAGGAAATGAGCAGTTCTTC.

The genes are TRBV30 and TRBJ2-2, with 8 bases lining up with TRBD1. The CDR3 is made up of 14 amino acids. The J segment lost 5 bases and the V segment lost 0 bases, leaving 2 bases of the junction unmatched. Germline V gene sequence: CDR1 GTSNPN, CDR2 SVGIG (reference sequence). CDR3 amino acids: CAWSVGQGTGELFF. The CDR3 nucleotides read TGTGCCTGGAGTGTAGGACAGGGAACCGGGGAGCTGTTTTTT.

The CDR3 nucleotides read TGTGCCACCAGCAGGGGACAGGAGCTTAACTATGGCTACACCTTC. It encodes CATSRGQELNYGYTF. V and J are TRBV15 and TRBJ1-2; 8 bases are a match to TRBD1. Germline CDR1 is LNHNV and CDR2 is YYDKDF (reference sequence). The CDR3 extends over 15 amino acids. Trimming cost V 3 bases and J 1 base; bases outside gene matches: 4.

Points on this clone: Within the sample, other DNA sequences also encode this same CDR3. The chain links TRBV6-5 to TRBJ1-1, with D perhaps matching TRBD1 (6 bases). Germline V CDR1 and CDR2: MNHEY, SVGAGI. Trimming shortened V by 0 bases and J by 5 bases, and 13 bases separated the two germline ends. The length of the CDR3 is 15 residues. The CDR3 DNA sequence: TGTGCCAGCAGTTACTCATCAGGGGCGTCGACTGAAGCTTTCTTT. Protein product: CASSYSSGASTEAFF.

The chain employs TRBV29-1 and TRBJ1-1; no clear D gene. The CDR3 contains 10 residues. CDR1 is SQVTM and CDR2 is ANQGSEA in the germline V gene. The germline V and J ends were trimmed by 5 bases and 6 bases, with 7 bases remaining between them. The CDR3 DNA reads as TGCAGCGTTCCCGGAGCTGAAGCTTTCTTT. This codes for CSVPGAEAFF.